This TCR beta chain was identified in a study of T cell repertoires in cytomegalovirus infection. Study overall: Public TCR beta signatures provided an indication of both CMV infection and a matching HLA type. Study-wide findings and caveats: Public TCR beta family frequency separated CMV-and-HLA carriers, including in an independent cohort. HLA-C-restricted CMV-specific TCR beta clonotypes prevailed in the ex vivo response.

Ten or more counts support this clonotype. No antigen is known for it. MiXCR, applied by TCRdb to the reads, yields one record per CDR3 protein. The sample holds around 440,000 distinct CDR3 sequences; approximately 10% are singletons and the top ten take roughly 10%. The source material was PBMCs. The sequence derives from a human donor in good health (CMV status not recorded). Some clones in this sample may be carry-over from other donors' samples.

This chain's CDR3 is CASSYSGTNTEAFF. The CDR3 bases are TGTGCCAGTAGTTATTCAGGGACGAACACTGAAGCTTTCTTT. The rearrangement joins TRBV19 to TRBJ1-1, with a possible D match to TRBD1 (5 bases). V lost 5 bases and J 1 base, leaving 11 bases between the germline ends. Germline V gene lookup returns CDR1 LNHDA and CDR2 SQIVND (reference sequence). The CDR3 is 14 residues long. Complete variable domain (other parts from reference TRBV19 and TRBJ1-1): DGGITQSPKYLFRKEGQNVTLSCEQNLNHDAMYWYRQDPGQGLRLIYYSQIVNDFQKGDIAEGYSVSREKKESFPLTVTSAQKNPTAFYLCASSYSGTNTEAFFGQGTRLTVV.